The entry below gives a single T cell receptor beta chain sequence along with its context. Its antigen is unidentified. Trimming stripped 1 base from V and 1 base from J, with 9 bases between. Germline CDR1 and CDR2: SGHDT and YYEEEE. The CDR3 is made up of 15 amino acids. The data originate from a study of cytomegalovirus exposure and HLA in healthy donors. The primer mix had 60 Vbeta and 13 Jbeta primers. Assay: immunoSEQ multiplex PCR; the TCRdb copy retains only in-frame clones and omits some. The sample carries about 120,000 clones, 77% recorded once. Study-wide points: Some segments of the V type, notably TRBV6-2 and TRBV6-3, were excluded as indistinguishable.

The chain links TRBV5-6 to TRBJ1-3, with TRBD1 as a possible D gene (5 bases). The sequenced material came from PBMCs. The sequence came from a human donor in good health. The CDR3 loop reads CASSLQGGSGNTIYF. The CDR3 nucleotides are TGTGCCAGCAGCTTGCAGGGTGGGTCTGGAAACACCATATATTTT.